This T cell receptor beta chain originates from a study of CD8 T cells in Susac syndrome. About the research overall: When their blood was taken, the Susac syndrome patients had either not yet had any therapy, were taking corticosteroids, or were taking intravenous immunoglobulin alone.

RNA totalling roughly 0.45 to 1 ug underwent reverse transcription with random hexamers. TCRdb passed the immunoSEQ multiplex PCR reads through MiXCR, listing each CDR3 protein once. The profile covers approximately 190,000 distinct CDR3 sequences, with approximately 94% appearing a single time and 0.098% taken by the ten largest. Concerning this clonotype itself: Its target is unknown.

Study-wide findings and caveats: In Susac syndrome, CD4+ T cell repertoires lacked any clonal expansion. Acknowledgment was made by the study that its TCR sequencing and HLA analysis involved a relatively small number of individuals.

Per the germline V gene, CDR1 is SGHVS and CDR2 is FNYEAQ. CDR3 length equals 14 residues. Trimming stripped 1 base from V and 5 bases from J, with 11 bases between. The receptor was isolated from a human donor with Susac syndrome. V usage is TRBV7-6 and J usage is TRBJ2-5; D not resolved. The sequenced material came from CD4+ T cells from PBMCs. CDR3 residues: CASSLVGRRETQYF. The CDR3 nucleotides are TGTGCCAGCAGCTTAGTTGGAAGGCGGGAGACCCAGTACTTC. Combining the CDR3 with reference TRBV7-6 and TRBJ2-5 gives the whole variable domain GAGVSQSPRYKVTKRGQDVALRCDPISGHVSLYWYRQALGQGPEFLTYFNYEAQQDKSGLPNDRFSAERPEGSISTLTIQRTEQRDSAMYRCASSLVGRRETQYFGPGTRLLVL.